This TCR beta chain comes out of a study of blood T cells in healthy people across ages (dated by TCRdb to 2013 to 2016). With respect to the entire study: In model experiments, roughly one uniquely barcoded TCR beta cDNA molecule per two T cells was captured by template switching. Using deep sequencing normalized with unique cDNA molecular identifiers, the study measured how TCR beta repertoire diversity changes with age. Four age groups were formed from the donors: young (average roughly 15 years), middle-aged (approximately 40), aged (62) and long-lived (more than 75). To avoid experimental bias, donors of different ages were spread randomly across the sequencing lanes. Two additional independent replicas of 1 million unique cDNA reads from the same blood draw were analyzed for two donors (one aged 18 to 30 and one aged 80 or older).

Points the paper makes about the study in general: As age increased, observed TCR beta diversity per million T cells dropped in a roughly linear way, and a significant reduction was already evident by age approximately 40. The long-lived group showed more naive CD4+ T cells, fewer expanded clones and increased TCR diversity than the aged group, suggesting age selection. The CMV infection status of donors was not known, potentially confounding age-related changes in expanded clonotypes. Estimates of total diversity based on one million sequenced T cells were regarded as lower bounds and as underestimates. Since profiling was done on bulk unsorted PBMCs, naive and antigen-experienced compartments could not be conclusively compared. A strong correlation was found between observed TCR beta diversity and the percentage of naive T cells measured by flow cytometry.

The CDR3 numbers 14 amino acids, ends counted. CDR3 DNA is the only sequence kept; it has 42 bases, read in frame from the first base. V trim: 6 bases; J trim: 7 bases; unmatched bases: 11. The germline V gene encodes CDR1 DFQATT and CDR2 SNEGSKA (reference sequence). Libraries were built with 5' RACE. The sequencer was an Illumina HiSeq 2500. A second PCR of roughly 7 to 11 cycles was performed with a sample-barcoded 5' primer and a J-beta primer mix. Each TCR beta cDNA molecule received a unique molecular identifier from a template-switch 5' adaptor carrying 12 random nucleotides. Each sample yielded at least 3 million CDR3-containing paired-end reads. First-strand cDNA synthesis was performed from all RNA using the Mint cDNA synthesis kit, with priming by a TRBC-specific oligonucleotide. After uracil-DNA glycosylase treatment, a first 18-cycle PCR used universal primers M1SS and BC2_uni_R on all cDNA. The paper's data handling went like this. For normalization, 1 million high-quality reads, each with a distinct molecular identifier, were randomly selected from each sample. Reads sharing molecular identifiers were discarded rather than binned into consensus sequences. MiTCR, with a Q25 quality threshold and the strictest error-elimination algorithm, was used for CDR3 identification, clonotype clustering and error correction. Lower-bound total TCR beta diversity was estimated with a nonparametric unseen species model using Euler transformation. TCRdb itself trimmed the public reads at Q25 with fastp, ran MiXCR and retained productive beta chains. Entries are consolidated by CDR3 protein sequence, retaining the most common genes and DNA. The V and J calls and clone size are TCRdb's, not the authors'. In this sample the table shows around 900,000 distinct CDR3 sequences, less than 35% of which occur a single time. Roughly 17% of the sample is held by the ten biggest clonotypes.

Donors were 39 systemically healthy Caucasian individuals from Russia aged roughly 6 to 95 years. Each donor gave about 9.2 milliliters of peripheral blood, drawn into EDTA-treated Vacutainer tubes. Ficoll-Paque density-gradient centrifugation was used to isolate PBMCs, with at least 6 million per sample. Total RNA was extracted from PBMCs with Trizol reagent, with at least 5 micrograms obtained per sample. For every donor, an aliquot of PBMCs went through flow cytometry to measure the percentages of naive CD45RAhigh/CD27high T cells. As to this clonotype: Its cognate antigen has yet to be identified. No conserved phenylalanine or tryptophan ends this CDR3, so it is likely a read error.

The sequencing input was blood. The rearrangement combines TRBV20-1 with TRBJ2-1, with 8 bases aligning to TRBD1. This clonotype was obtained from a woman at least 80 years old in good health. The CDR3 region: CSADAPDRANEQFV. The DNA reads as follows: TGCAGTGCCGATGCCCCGGACAGGGCGAATGAGCAGTTCGTC.